This T cell receptor beta chain is from a study of CD8+ T cells in alopecia areata. As for the study in general: Dosing spanned 6 to 18 months on tofacitinib, then 6 months off drug. Whole-study results and caveats: Scalp clonality, together with expanded CD8+ clones among the top 100, fell significantly with tofacitinib. Normal scalp had lower clonality than lesional scalp, with alopecia totalis/universalis lesions showing this most strongly.

As concerns this clone: The antigen is unknown.

Sequencing used cDNA as its template, made by extracting RNA and reverse transcribing it. Data came from immunoSEQ multiplex PCR; TCRdb stores just in-frame clones and leaves some out. Among around 150,000 clones listed, 65% to 90% were seen once. Treatment: oral pan-JAK inhibitor, 5-10 mg twice daily. Trimming removed 0 bases at V and 8 bases at J, with 13 bases between. In germline, CDR1 is LGHNA, CDR2 YNFKEQ. This CDR3 comprises 14 residues. The origin of this receptor is a human donor with alopecia areata. The starting material was CD8+ T cells sorted from blood, obtained at week 4, from a patient treated with tofacitinib. The V gene is TRBV4-2, the J gene TRBJ1-2; D is ambiguous. CDR3 DNA sequence: TGTGCCAGCAGCCAAGATATGGGCTCGCCGGGCTACACCTTC. Translated: CASSQDMGSPGYTF.